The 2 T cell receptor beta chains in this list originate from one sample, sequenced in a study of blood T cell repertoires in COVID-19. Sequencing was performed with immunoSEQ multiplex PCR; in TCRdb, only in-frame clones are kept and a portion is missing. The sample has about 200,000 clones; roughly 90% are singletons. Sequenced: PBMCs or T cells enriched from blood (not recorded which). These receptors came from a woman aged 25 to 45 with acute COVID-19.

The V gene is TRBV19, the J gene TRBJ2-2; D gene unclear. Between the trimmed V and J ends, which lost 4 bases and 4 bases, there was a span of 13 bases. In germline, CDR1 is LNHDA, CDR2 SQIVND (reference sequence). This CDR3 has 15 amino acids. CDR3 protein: CASSRLTPTTGELFF. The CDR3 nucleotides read TGTGCCAGTAGTAGGTTGACTCCGACCACCGGGGAGCTGTTTTTT.

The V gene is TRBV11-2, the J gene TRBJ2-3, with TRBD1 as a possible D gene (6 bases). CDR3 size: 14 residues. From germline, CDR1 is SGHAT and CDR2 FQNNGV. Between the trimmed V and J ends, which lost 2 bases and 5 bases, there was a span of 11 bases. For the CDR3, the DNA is TGTGCCAGCAGCTTATATGCCAGGGGAGATACGCAGTATTTT. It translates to CASSLYARGDTQYF.